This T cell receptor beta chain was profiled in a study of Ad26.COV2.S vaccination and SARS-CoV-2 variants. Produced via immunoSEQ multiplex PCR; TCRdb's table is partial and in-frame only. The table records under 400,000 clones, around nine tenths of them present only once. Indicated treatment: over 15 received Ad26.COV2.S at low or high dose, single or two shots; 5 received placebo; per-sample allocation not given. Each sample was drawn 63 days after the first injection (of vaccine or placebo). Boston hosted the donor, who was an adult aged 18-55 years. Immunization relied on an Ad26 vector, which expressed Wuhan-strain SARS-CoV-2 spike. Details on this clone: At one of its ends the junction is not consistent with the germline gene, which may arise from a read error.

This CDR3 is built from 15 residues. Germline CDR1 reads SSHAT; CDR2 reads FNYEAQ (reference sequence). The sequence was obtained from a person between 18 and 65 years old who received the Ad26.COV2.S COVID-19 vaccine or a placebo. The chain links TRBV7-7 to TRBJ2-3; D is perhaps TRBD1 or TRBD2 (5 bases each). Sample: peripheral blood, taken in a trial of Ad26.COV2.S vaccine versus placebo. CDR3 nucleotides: TGTGCTAGCAGCTACGACATCGGGACCACAGATACGCAGTATTTT. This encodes CASSYDIGTTDTQYF.